The source of this T cell receptor beta chain is a study of naive and memory T cell subsets. Study-wide points: Over 85% of naive TCR sequences appeared only once, unlike memory subsets. The power law exponent of TCR abundance differed between naive and memory cells.

Cells stained for CD3, CD4, CD8, CD45RA and CD27 were sorted into four subsets. The CDR3 length is 15 residues. V lost 4 bases to trimming and J lost 0 bases, with 15 bases between them. Germline V gene data show CDR1 as GTSNPN and CDR2 as SVGIG (reference sequence). With respect to this clonotype: Its antigen is not identified.

The beta constant-region primer was an equimolar mix of two oligonucleotides covering TRBC1 and TRBC2. The ligated cDNA underwent four PCR rounds using SP2 and nested alpha and beta constant-region primers. Using its own MiXCR run on the UMI-ligation and nested PCR reads, TCRdb lists one record per CDR3 protein. The sample records about 85,000 distinct CDR3 sequences, around 13% being singletons. The rearrangement links TRBV30 to TRBJ1-1, with D unclear. The sequence was obtained from a human donor in good health. The sequenced sample was central memory CD4+ T cells from blood. The CDR3 is CAWTPPGRVNTEAFF. CDR3 DNA sequence: TGTGCCTGGACCCCCCCCGGCCGGGTGAACACTGAAGCTTTCTTT.